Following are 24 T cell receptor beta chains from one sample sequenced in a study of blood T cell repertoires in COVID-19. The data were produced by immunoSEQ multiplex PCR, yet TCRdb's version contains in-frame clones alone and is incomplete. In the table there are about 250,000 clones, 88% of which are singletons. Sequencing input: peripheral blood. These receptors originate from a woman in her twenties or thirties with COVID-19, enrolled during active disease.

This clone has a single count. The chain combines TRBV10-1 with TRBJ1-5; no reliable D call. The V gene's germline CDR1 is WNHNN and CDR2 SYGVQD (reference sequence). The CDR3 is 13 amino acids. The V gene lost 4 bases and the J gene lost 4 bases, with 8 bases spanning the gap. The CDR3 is CASSVGVNQPQHF. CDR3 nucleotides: TGCGCCAGCAGTGTCGGGGTGAATCAGCCCCAGCATTTT.

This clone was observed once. CDR3 nucleotides: TGTGCCAGCAGCTGGAGAGGGAATAATTCACCCCTCCACTTT. It encodes CASSWRGNNSPLHF. The chain carries TRBV11-2 and TRBJ1-6, with D uncertain. The CDR3 has 14 residues. Trimming removed 4 bases at V and 5 bases at J, with 9 bases between. Germline CDR1 is SGHAT and CDR2 is FQNNGV.

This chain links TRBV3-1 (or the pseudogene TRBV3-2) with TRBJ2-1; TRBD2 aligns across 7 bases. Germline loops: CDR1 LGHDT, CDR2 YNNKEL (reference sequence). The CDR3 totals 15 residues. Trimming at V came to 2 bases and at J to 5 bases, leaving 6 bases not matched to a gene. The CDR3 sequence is CASSQWDYMNNEQFF. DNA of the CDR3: TGTGCCAGCAGCCAATGGGACTACATGAACAATGAGCAGTTCTTC.

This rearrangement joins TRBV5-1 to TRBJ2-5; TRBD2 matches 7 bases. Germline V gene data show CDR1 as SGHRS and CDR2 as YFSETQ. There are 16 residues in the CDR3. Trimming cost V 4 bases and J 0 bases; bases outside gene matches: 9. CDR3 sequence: CASSPALAPYQETQYF. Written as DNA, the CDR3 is TGCGCCAGCAGCCCGGCACTAGCGCCGTACCAAGAGACCCAGTACTTC.

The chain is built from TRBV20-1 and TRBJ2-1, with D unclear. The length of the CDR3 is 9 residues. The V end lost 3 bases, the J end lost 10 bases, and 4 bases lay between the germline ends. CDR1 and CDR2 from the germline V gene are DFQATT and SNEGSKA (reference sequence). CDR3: CSASEEQFF. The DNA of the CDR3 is TGCAGTGCTAGCGAGGAGCAGTTCTTC.

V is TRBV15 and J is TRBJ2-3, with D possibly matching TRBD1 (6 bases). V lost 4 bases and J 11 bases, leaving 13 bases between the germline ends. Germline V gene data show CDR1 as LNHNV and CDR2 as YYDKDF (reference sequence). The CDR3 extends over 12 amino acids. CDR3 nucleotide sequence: TGTGCCACCAGCATCAGTAGGGGGTGGCAGTATTTT. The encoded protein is CATSISRGWQYF.

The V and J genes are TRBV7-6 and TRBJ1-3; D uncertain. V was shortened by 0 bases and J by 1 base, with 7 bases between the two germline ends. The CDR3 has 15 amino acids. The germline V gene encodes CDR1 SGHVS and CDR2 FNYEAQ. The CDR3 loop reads CASSLAIGSGNTIYF. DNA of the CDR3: TGTGCCAGCAGCTTAGCTATCGGGTCTGGAAACACCATATATTTT.

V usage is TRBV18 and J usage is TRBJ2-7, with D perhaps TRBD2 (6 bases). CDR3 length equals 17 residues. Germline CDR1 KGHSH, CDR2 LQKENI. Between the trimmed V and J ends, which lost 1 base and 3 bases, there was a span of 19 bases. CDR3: CASSPRRGRGLHYEQYV. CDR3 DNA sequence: TGTGCCAGCTCACCACGGAGGGGTCGAGGTTTACACTACGAGCAGTACGTC.

Written as DNA, the CDR3 is TGCGCCAGCAGCCAAGAGGCCTCTAATGAAAAACTGTTTTTT. This codes for CASSQEASNEKLFF. This chain uses TRBV4-3 with TRBJ1-4; D is undetermined. From germline, CDR1 is LGHNA and CDR2 YSLEER. The CDR3 consists of 14 residues. V lost 0 bases to trimming and J lost 3 bases, with 5 bases between them.

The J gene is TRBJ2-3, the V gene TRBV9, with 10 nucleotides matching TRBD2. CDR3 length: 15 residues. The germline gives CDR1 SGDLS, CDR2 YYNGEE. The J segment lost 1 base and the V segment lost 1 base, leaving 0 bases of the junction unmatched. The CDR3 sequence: CASSVLAGGTDTQYF. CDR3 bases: TGTGCCAGCAGCGTACTAGCGGGGGGCACAGATACGCAGTATTTT.

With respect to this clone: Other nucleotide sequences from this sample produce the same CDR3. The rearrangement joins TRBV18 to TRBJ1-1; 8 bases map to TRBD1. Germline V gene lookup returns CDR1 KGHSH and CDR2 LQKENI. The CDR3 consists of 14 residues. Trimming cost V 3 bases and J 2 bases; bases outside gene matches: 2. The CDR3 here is CASSPGQGNTEAFF. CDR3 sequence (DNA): TGTGCCAGCTCACCCGGACAGGGAAACACTGAAGCTTTCTTT.

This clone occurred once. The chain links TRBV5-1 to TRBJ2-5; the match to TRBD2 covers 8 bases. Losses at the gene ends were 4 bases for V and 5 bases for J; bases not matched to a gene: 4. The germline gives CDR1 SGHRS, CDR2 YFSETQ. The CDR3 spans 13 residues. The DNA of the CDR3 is TGCGCCAGCAGCGGGACTAGTTTGGAGACCCAGTACTTC. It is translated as CASSGTSLETQYF.

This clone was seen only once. Here the CDR3 reads CASSLGRGDFYEQYF. CDR3 nucleotides: TGTGCCAGCAGCTTAGGCCGAGGAGACTTCTACGAGCAGTACTTC. The gene calls are TRBV13 and TRBJ2-7; D remains ambiguous. V was pared by 0 bases and J by 3 bases, with 12 bases between. The CDR3 consists of 15 residues. Per germline, CDR1 PRHDT and CDR2 FYEKMQ (reference sequence).

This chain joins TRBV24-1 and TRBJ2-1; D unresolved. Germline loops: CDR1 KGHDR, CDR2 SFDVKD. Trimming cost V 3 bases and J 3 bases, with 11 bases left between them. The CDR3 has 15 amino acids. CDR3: CATSDTTAFYNEQFF. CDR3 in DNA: TGTGCCACCAGTGATACGACTGCCTTCTACAATGAGCAGTTCTTC.

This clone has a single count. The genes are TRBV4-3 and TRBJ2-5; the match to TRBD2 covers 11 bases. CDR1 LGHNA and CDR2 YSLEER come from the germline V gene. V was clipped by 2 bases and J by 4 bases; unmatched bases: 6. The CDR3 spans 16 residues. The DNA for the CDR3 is TGCGCCAGCAGCCAAAATAGCGGGAGGGGAGGAGAGACCCAGTACTTC. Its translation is CASSQNSGRGGETQYF.

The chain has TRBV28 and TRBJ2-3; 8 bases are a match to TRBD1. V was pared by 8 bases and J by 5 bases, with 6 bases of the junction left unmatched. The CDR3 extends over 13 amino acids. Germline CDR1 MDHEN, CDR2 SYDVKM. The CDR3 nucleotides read TGTGCCAGCCGCGGGACAGGACTAGATACGCAGTATTTT. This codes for CASRGTGLDTQYF.

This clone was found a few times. Here the CDR3 reads CASSQGTGATDTQYF. The CDR3 bases are TGCGCCAGCAGCCAAGGGACAGGAGCCACAGATACGCAGTATTTT. The chain carries TRBV4-3 and TRBJ2-3; 7 bases fit TRBD1. V dropped 1 base and J dropped 2; count of bases not matched to a gene: 3. In germline, CDR1 is LGHNA, CDR2 YSLEER. The CDR3 loop spans 15 amino acids.

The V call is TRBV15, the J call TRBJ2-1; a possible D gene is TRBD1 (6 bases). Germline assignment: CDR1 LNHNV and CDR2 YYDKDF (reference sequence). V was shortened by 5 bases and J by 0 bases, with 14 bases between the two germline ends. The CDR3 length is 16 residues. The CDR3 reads CATSARTASSYNEQFF. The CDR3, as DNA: TGTGCCACCAGCGCCCGGACAGCTAGCTCCTACAATGAGCAGTTCTTC.

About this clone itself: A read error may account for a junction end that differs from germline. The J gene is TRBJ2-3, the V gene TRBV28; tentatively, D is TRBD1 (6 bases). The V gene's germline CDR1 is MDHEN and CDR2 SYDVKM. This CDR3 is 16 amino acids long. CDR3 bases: TGTGCCAGCAATTTACGACAGGCCAAGGTCCCAGATACGCAGTATTTT. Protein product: CASNLRQAKVPDTQYF.

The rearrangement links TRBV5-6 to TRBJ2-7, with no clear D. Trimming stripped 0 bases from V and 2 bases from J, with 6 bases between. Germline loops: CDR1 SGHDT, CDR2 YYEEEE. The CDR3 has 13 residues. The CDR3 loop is CASSLANAYEQYF. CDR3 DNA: TGTGCCAGCAGCTTGGCTAACGCCTACGAGCAGTACTTC.

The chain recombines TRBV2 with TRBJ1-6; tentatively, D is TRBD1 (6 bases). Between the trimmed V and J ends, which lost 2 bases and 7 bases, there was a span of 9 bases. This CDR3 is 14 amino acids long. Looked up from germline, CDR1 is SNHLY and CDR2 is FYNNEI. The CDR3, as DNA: TGTGCCAGCAGTGAAATAGGGGGAAATTCACCCCTCCACTTT. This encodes CASSEIGGNSPLHF.

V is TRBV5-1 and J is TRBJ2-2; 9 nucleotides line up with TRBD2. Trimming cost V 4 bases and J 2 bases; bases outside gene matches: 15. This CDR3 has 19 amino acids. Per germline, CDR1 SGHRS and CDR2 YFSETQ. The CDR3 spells CASSPGAGGRGFNTGELFF. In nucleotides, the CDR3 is TGCGCCAGCAGCCCCGGGGCCGGCGGGAGGGGCTTCAACACCGGGGAGCTGTTTTTT.

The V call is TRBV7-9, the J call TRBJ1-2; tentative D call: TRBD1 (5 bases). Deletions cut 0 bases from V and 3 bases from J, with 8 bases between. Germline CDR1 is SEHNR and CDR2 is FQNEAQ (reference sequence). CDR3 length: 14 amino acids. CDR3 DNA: TGTGCCAGCAGCTTAGCTTTACAGGACTATGGCTACACCTTC. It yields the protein CASSLALQDYGYTF.

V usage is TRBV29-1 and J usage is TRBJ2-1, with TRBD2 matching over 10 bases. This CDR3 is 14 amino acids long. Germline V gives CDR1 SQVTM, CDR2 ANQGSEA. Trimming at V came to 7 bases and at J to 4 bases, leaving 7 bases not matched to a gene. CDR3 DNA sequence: TGCAGCGGTTCTAGCGGGGGAAGGTACAATGAGCAGTTCTTC. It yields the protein CSGSSGGRYNEQFF.